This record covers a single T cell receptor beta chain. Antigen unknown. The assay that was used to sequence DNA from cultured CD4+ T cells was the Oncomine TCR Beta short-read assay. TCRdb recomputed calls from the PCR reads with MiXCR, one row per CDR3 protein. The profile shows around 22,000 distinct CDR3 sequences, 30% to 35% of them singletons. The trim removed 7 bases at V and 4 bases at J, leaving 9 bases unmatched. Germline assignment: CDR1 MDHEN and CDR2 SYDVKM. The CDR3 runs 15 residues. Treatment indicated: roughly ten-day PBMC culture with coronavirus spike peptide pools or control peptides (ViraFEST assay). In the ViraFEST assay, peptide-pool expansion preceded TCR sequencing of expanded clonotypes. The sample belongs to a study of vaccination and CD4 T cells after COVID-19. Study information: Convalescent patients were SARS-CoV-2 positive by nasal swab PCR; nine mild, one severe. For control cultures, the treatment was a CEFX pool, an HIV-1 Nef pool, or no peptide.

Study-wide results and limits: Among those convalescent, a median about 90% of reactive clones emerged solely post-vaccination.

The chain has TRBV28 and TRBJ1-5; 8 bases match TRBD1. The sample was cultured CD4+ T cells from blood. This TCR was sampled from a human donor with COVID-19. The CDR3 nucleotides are TGTGCCAGCAAGGAGCGGACAGGGAGGAATCAGCCCCAGCATTTT. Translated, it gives CASKERTGRNQPQHF.